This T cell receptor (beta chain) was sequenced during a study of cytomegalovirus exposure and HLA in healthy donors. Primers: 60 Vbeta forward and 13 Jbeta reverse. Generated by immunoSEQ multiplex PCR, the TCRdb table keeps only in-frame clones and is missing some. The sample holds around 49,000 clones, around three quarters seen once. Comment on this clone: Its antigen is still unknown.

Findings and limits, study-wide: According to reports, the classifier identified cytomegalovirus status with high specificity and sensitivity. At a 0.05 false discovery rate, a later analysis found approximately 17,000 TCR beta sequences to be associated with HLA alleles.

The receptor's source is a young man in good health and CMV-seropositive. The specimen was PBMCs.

Here the CDR3 DNA reads TGTGCCAGCAGTTTAAAGGGGAGGGCCAACACCGGGGAGCTGTTTTTT. It specifies CASSLKGRANTGELFF. This chain connects TRBV27 to TRBJ2-2; 7 bases agree with TRBD2. The ends lost 2 bases at V and 2 bases at J; junction bases unmatched: 5. CDR1 and CDR2 from the germline V gene are MNHEY and SMNVEV (reference sequence). The CDR3 runs to 16 residues.